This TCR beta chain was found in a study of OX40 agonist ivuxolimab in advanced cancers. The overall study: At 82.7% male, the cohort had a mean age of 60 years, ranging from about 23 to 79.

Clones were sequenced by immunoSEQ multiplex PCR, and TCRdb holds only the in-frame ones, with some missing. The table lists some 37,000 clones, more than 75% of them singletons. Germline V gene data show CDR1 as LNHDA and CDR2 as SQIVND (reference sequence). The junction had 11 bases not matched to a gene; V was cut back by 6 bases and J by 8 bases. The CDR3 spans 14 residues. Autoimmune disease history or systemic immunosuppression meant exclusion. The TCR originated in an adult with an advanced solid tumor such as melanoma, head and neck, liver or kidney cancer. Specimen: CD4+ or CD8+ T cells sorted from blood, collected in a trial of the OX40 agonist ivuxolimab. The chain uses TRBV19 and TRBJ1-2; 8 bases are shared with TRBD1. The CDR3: CASSERDRLRGYTF. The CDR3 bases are TGTGCCAGTAGCGAGAGGGACAGGTTGAGGGGCTACACCTTC.